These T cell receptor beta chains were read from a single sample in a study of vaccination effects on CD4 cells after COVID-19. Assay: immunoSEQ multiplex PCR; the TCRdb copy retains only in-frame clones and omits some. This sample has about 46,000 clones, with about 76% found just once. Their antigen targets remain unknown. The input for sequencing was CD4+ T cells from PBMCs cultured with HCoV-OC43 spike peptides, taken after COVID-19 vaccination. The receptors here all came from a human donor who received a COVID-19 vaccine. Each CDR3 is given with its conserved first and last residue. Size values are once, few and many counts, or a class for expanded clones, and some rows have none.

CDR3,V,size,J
CASSQGDIQYF,TRBV2,few,TRBJ2-4
CASSSYSPGLAKNIQYF,TRBV5-1,NA,TRBJ2-4
CASSIAGGHWNTEAFF,TRBV19,NA,TRBJ1-1
CASNLGLAGATGELFF,TRBV2,NA,TRBJ2-2
CASSLGLEETQYF,TRBV5-4,once,TRBJ2-5
CASSLVGTSGNTIYF,TRBV5-1,NA,TRBJ1-3
CASSVGSGRTDTQYF,TRBV9,NA,TRBJ2-3
CASSFEGSGTEAFF,TRBV11-2,NA,TRBJ1-1
CASGSKLLAGGFYEQYF,TRBV12-5,NA,TRBJ2-7
CASSLGMIGEDNEQFF,TRBV11-3,NA,TRBJ2-1
CAIRKDGTVSYTQYF,TRBV10-3,NA,TRBJ2-3
CATSRDRGPEAFF,TRBV15,NA,TRBJ1-1
CASSSQPIRGLSNQPQHF,TRBV18,NA,TRBJ1-5
CASSGTPGLAGSTQYF,TRBV5-1,NA,TRBJ2-3
CASSRRTGGKSTETQYF,TRBV25-1,NA,TRBJ2-5
CASSLSGQNTEAFF,TRBV5-1,NA,TRBJ1-1
CASSKAAGASLVTDTQYF,TRBV21-1,NA,TRBJ2-3
CASRKRGSSYNEQFF,TRBV10-3,NA,TRBJ2-1
CASSFLSRGGHEQYF,TRBV11-2,once,TRBJ2-7
CASSLGTAGQGGANVLTF,TRBV5-1,NA,TRBJ2-6
CAWRKGYTGELFF,TRBV30,few,TRBJ2-2
CASSSPSVGGSYEQYF,TRBV5-4,NA,TRBJ2-7
CASRQGQTVSSYEQYF,TRBV5-4,NA,TRBJ2-7
CASSQDRGLAGITDTQYF,TRBV3-1/TRBV3-2,NA,TRBJ2-3
CASGGTSVYNEQFF,TRBV2,once,TRBJ2-1
CASSVEGQGFHEQYF,TRBV9,NA,TRBJ2-7
CASSYSRQTASQPQHF,TRBV6-5,NA,TRBJ1-5
CASSPRRSSGNTIYF,TRBV6-2/TRBV6-3,few,TRBJ1-3
CASQAGFTDTQYF,TRBV27,NA,TRBJ2-3
CASSTSTGAGSPLHF,TRBV6-5,NA,TRBJ1-6
CAIRDQGHGTGELFF,TRBV10-3,NA,TRBJ2-2
CAWMGQSGYTF,TRBV30,NA,TRBJ1-2
CATSDPGHNTDTQYF,TRBV24-1,NA,TRBJ2-3